This TCR beta chain was sequenced in a study of Graves' ophthalmopathy and Graves' hyperthyroidism. On the study more broadly: The authors collected peripheral blood at initial diagnosis, before any treatment. Whole-study findings and limits: In blood appeared most of the expanded thyroid clonotypes whose frequency exceeded 0.001.

This clonotype was seen ten or more times. What it binds is unknown. The CDR3 contains 15 residues. CDR1 is SNHLY and CDR2 is FYNNEI in the germline V gene. Trimming left V 4 bases short and J 8 bases short, with 17 bases between. Every ophthalmopathy donor presented moderate-to-severe activity, CAS ≥3, NOSPECS ≥4 and duration under 3 months. Additional autoimmune diseases, uncontrolled infections, pregnancy or lactation disqualified patients. Amplified material comprised TCR beta CDR3 regions derived from RNA transcripts. Second-round multiplex PCR followed a first-round RT-PCR using HTBI primers. One entry per CDR3 protein results from TCRdb running MiXCR on the multiplex PCR reads. This sample yields approximately 500,000 distinct CDR3 sequences, of which approximately 15% are seen a single time; about 9.4% belongs to the top ten.

Sequenced sample: blood. The receptor's source is a woman between 25 and 40 years old with Graves' ophthalmopathy. The chain uses TRBV2 and TRBJ2-2; D may correspond to TRBD1 or TRBD2 (5 bases each). CDR3 coding DNA: TGTGCCAGCAGTGGGCAGGGAGTCTCACAGGGGGAGCTGTTTTTT. Residues: CASSGQGVSQGELFF.